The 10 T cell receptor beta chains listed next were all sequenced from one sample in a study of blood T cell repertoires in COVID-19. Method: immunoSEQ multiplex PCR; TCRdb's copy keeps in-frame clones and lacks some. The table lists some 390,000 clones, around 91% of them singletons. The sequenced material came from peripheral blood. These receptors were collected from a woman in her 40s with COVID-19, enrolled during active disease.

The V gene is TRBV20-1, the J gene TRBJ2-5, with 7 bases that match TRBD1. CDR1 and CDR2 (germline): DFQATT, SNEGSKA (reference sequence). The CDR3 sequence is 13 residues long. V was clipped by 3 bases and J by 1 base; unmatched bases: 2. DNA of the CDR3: TGCAGTGCTAGTGGGACAGCCCAAGAGACCCAGTACTTC. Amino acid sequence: CSASGTAQETQYF.

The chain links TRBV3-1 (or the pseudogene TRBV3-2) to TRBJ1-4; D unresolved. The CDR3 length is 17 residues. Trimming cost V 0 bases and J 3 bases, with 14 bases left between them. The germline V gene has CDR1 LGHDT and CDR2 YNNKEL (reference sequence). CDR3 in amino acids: CASSQDGGGWANEKLFF. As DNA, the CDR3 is TGTGCCAGCAGCCAAGATGGTGGAGGCTGGGCTAATGAAAAACTGTTTTTT.

In DNA, the CDR3 is TGTGCCAGCAGCTTAGACAGAGAGACCCAGTACTTC. Its protein is CASSLDRETQYF. The rearrangement uses TRBV11-2 and TRBJ2-5; D remains unclear. This CDR3 has 12 amino acids. Per germline, CDR1 SGHAT and CDR2 FQNNGV. With 0 bases removed from V and 4 bases from J, the gap between germline ends came to 3 bases.

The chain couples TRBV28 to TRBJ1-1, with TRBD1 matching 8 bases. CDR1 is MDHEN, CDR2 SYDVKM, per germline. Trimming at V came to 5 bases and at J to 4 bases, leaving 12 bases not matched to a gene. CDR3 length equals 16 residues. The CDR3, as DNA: TGTGCCAGCAGTCAACGCAGGGGGCGAGGGGGCACTGAAGCTTTCTTT. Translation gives CASSQRRGRGGTEAFF.

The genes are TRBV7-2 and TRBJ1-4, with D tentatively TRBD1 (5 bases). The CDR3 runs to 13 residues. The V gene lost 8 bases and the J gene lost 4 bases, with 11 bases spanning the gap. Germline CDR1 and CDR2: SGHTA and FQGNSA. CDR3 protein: CASSSGGNEKLFF. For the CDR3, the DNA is TGTGCCAGCTCGTCGGGGGGTAATGAAAAACTGTTTTTT.

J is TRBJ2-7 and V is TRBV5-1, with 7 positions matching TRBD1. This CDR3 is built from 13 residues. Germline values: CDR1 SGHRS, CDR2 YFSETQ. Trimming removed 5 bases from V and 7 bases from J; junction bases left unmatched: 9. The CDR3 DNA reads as TGCGCCAGCAGGTACACAGGGGTTGATGAGCAGTACTTC. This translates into CASRYTGVDEQYF.

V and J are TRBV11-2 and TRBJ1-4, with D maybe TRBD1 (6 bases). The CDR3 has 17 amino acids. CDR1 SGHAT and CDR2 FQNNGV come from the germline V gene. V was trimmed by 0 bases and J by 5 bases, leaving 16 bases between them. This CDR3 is CASSLDQRDIRNEKLFF. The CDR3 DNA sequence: TGTGCCAGCAGCTTAGATCAAAGGGACATTCGAAATGAAAAACTGTTTTTT.

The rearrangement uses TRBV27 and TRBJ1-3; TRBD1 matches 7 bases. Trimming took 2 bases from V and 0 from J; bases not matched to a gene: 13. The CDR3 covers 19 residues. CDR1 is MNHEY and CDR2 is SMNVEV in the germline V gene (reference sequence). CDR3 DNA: TGTGCCAGCAGTTTAAGGGCGAGACAGGGTCTTTTCTCTGGAAACACCATATATTTT. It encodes CASSLRARQGLFSGNTIYF.

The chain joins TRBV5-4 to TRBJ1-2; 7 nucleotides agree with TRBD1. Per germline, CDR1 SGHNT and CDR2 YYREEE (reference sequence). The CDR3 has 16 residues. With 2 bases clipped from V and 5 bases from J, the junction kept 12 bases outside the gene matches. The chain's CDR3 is CASSFQDRRVRYGYTF. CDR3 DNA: TGTGCCAGCAGCTTCCAGGACAGGCGCGTACGTTATGGCTACACCTTC.

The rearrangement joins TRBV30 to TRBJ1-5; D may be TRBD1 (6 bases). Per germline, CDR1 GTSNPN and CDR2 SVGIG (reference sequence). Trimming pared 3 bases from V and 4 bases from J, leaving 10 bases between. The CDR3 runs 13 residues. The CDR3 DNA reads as TGTGCCTGGAGCCCAACAGGGAATCAGCCCCAGCATTTT. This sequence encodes CAWSPTGNQPQHF.